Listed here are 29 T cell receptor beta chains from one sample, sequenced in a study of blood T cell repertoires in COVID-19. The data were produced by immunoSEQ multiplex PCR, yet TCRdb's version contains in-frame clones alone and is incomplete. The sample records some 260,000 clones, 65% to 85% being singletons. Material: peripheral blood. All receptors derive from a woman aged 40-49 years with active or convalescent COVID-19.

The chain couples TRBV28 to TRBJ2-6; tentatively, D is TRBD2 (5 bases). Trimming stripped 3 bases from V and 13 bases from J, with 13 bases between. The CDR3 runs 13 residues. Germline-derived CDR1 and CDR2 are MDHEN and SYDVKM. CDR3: CASSLVGSGVLTF. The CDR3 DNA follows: TGTGCCAGCAGTTTGGTGGGGTCGGGGGTCCTGACTTTC.

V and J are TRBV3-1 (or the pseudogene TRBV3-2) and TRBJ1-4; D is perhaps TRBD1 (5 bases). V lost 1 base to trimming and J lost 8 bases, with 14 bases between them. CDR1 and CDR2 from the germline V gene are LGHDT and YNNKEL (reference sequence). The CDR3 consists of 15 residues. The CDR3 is CASSQGGSGGEKLFF. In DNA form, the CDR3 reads TGTGCCAGCAGCCAAGGTGGAAGCGGGGGGGAAAAACTGTTTTTT.

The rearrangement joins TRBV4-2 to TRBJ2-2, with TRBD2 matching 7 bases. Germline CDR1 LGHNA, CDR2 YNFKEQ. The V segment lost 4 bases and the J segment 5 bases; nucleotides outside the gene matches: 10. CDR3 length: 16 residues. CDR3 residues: CASSPPAGGRTGELFF. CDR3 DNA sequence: TGTGCCAGCAGCCCTCCGGCCGGGGGGAGGACCGGGGAGCTGTTTTTT.

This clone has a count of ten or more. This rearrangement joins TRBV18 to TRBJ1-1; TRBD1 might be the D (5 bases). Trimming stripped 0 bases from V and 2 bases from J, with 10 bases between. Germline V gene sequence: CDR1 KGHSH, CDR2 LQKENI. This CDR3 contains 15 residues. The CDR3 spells CASSPPGWGNTEAFF. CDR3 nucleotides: TGTGCCAGCTCACCACCCGGGTGGGGCAACACTGAAGCTTTCTTT.

In DNA, the CDR3 is TGTGCCAGCAGCGTAGAGGGCAGGGGGCCCCCTCGATATGGCTACACCTTC. Translation: CASSVEGRGPPRYGYTF. This chain joins TRBV9 and TRBJ1-2; 8 bases align to TRBD1. Germline loops: CDR1 SGDLS, CDR2 YYNGEE. CDR3 length equals 17 residues. V lost 0 bases to trimming and J lost 5 bases; unmatched junction nucleotides: 12.

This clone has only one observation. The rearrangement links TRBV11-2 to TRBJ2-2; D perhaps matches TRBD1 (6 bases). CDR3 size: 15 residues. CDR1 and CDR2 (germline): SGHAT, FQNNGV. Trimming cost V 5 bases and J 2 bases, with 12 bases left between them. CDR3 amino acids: CASSLDSQNTGELFF. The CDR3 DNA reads TGTGCCAGCAGCCTGGACAGTCAAAACACCGGGGAGCTGTTTTTT. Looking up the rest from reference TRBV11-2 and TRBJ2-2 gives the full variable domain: EAGVAQSPRYKIIEKRQSVAFWCNPISGHATLYWYQQILGQGPKLLIQFQNNGVVDDSQLPKDRFSAERLKGVDSTLKIQPAKLEDSAVYLCASSLDSQNTGELFFGEGSRLTVL.

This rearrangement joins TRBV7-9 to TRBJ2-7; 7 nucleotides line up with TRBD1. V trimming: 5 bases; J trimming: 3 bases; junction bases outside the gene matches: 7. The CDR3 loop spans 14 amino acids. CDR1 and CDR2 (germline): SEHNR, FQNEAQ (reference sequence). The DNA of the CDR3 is TGTGCCAGCAGCCGAGTGACAGGGCGCTACGAGCAGTACTTC. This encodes CASSRVTGRYEQYF.

This CDR3 is CASSSRLRGGINEQFF. The CDR3, as DNA: TGTGCCAGCAGCTCCCGACTCCGGGGAGGTATCAATGAGCAGTTCTTC. The chain employs TRBV11-2 and TRBJ2-1, with D possibly matching TRBD2 (6 bases). This CDR3 comprises 16 residues. Per germline, CDR1 SGHAT and CDR2 FQNNGV. The germline V and J ends were trimmed by 4 bases and 6 bases, with 19 bases remaining between them.

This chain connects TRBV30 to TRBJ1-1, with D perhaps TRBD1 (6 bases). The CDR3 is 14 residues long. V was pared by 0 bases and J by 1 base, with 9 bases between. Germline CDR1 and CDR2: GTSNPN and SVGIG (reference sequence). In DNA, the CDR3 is TGTGCCTGGAGTGTAGGACAGTCGAACACTGAAGCTTTCTTT. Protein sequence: CAWSVGQSNTEAFF.

The CDR3 bases are TGTGCCAGCTCGCTGGGACAGGGGGCGAACCAGCAGTACTTC. It yields the protein CASSLGQGANQQYF. The gene calls are TRBV18 and TRBJ2-7, with TRBD1 identical over 12 bases. Per germline, CDR1 KGHSH and CDR2 LQKENI. The ends lost 6 bases at V and 8 bases at J; junction bases unmatched: 8. This CDR3 comprises 14 residues.

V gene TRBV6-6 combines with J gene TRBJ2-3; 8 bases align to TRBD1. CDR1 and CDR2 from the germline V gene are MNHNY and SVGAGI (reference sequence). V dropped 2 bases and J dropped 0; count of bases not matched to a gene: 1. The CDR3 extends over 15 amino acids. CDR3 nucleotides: TGTGCCAGCAGTTACCAGGGGGCCAGCACAGATACGCAGTATTTT. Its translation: CASSYQGASTDTQYF.

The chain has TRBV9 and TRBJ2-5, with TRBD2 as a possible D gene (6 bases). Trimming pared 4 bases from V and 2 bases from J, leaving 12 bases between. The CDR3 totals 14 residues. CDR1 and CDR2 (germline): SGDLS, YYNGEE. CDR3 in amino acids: CASSPRDFQETQYF. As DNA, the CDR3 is TGTGCCAGCAGCCCCCGGGACTTTCAAGAGACCCAGTACTTC.

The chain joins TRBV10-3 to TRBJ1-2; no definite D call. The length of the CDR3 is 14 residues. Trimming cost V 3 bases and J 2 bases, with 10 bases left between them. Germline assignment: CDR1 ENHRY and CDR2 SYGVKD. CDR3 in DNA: TGTGCCATCAGTGACAGGCCACCGAACTATGGCTACACCTTC. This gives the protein CAISDRPPNYGYTF.

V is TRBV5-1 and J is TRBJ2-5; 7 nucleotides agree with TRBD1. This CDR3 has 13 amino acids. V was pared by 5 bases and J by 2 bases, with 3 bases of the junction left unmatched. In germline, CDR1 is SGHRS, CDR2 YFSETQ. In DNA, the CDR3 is TGCGCCAGCAGGGGGACAGTACAAGAGACCCAGTACTTC. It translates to CASRGTVQETQYF.

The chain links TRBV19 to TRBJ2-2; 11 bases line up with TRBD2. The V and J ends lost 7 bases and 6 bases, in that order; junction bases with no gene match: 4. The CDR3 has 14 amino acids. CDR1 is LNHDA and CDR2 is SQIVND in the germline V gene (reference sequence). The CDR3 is CASNQLAGAGELFF. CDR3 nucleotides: TGTGCCAGTAACCAACTAGCGGGGGCCGGGGAGCTGTTTTTT.

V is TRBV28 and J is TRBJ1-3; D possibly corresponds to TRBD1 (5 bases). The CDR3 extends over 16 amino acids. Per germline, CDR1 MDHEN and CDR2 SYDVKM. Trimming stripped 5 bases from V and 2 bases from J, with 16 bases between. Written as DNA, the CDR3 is TGTGCCAGCAGTCCTCCAGGGAGGGTCACTGGAAACACCATATATTTT. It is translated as CASSPPGRVTGNTIYF. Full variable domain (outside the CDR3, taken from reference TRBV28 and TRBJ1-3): DVKVTQSSRYLVKRTGEKVFLECVQDMDHENMFWYRQDPGLGLRLIYFSYDVKMKEKGDIPEGYSVSREKKERFSLILESASTNQTSMYLCASSPPGRVTGNTIYFGEGSWLTVV.

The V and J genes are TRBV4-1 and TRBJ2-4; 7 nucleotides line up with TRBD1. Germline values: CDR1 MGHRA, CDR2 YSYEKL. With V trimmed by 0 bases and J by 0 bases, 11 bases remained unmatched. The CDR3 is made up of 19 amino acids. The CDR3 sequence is CASSQDPRTGLEAKNIQYF. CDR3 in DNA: TGCGCCAGCAGCCAAGATCCAAGGACAGGCCTCGAAGCCAAAAACATTCAGTACTTC.

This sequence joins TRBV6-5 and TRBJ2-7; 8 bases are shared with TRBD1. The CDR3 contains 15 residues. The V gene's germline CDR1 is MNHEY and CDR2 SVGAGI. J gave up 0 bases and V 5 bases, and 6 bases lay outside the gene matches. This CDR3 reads CASSLTGGGSYEQYF. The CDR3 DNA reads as TGTGCCAGCAGTCTAACAGGGGGAGGCTCCTACGAGCAGTACTTC.

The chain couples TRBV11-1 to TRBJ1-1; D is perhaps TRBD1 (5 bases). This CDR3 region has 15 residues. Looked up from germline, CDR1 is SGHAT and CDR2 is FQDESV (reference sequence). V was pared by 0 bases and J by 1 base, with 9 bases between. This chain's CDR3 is CASSLAFTGNTEAFF. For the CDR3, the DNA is TGTGCCAGCAGCTTAGCTTTTACAGGGAACACTGAAGCTTTCTTT.

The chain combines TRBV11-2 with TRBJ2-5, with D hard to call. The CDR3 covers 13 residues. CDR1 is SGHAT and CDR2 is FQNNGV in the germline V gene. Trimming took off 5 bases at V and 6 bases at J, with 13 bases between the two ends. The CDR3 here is CASSPLVSQTQYF. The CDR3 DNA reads TGTGCCAGCAGCCCGCTAGTGTCACAGACCCAGTACTTC.

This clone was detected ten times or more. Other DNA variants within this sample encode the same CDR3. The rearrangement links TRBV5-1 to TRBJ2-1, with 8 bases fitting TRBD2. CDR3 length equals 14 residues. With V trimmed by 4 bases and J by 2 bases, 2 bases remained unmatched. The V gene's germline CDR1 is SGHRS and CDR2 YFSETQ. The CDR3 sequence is CASSSSGAYNEQFF. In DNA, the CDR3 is TGCGCCAGCAGCAGTAGCGGGGCCTACAATGAGCAGTTCTTC.

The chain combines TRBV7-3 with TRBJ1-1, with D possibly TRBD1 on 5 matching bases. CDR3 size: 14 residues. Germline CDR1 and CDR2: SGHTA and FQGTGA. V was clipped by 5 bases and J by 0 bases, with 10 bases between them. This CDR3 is CASSLGHMNTEAFF. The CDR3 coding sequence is TGTGCCAGCAGCCTAGGACATATGAACACTGAAGCTTTCTTT.

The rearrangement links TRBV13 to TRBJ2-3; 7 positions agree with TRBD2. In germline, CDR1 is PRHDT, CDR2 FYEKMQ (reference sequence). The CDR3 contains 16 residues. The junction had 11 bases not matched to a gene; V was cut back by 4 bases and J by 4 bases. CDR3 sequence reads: CASSSGTTFPPDTQYF. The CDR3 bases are TGTGCCAGCAGCTCCGGGACTACCTTTCCCCCAGATACGCAGTATTTT. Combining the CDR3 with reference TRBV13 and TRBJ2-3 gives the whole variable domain AAGVIQSPRHLIKEKRETATLKCYPIPRHDTVYWYQQGPGQDPQFLISFYEKMQSDKGSIPDRFSAQQFSDYHSELNMSSLELGDSALYFCASSSGTTFPPDTQYFGPGTRLTVL.

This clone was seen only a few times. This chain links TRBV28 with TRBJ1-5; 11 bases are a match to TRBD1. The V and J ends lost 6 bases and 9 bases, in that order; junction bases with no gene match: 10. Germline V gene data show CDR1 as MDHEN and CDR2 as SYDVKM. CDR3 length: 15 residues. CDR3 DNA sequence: TGTGCCAGCAGAAAAGGGACAGGGGGAAGTAGGCCCCAGCATTTT. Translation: CASRKGTGGSRPQHF. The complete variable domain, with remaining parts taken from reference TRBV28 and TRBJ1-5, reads DVKVTQSSRYLVKRTGEKVFLECVQDMDHENMFWYRQDPGLGLRLIYFSYDVKMKEKGDIPEGYSVSREKKERFSLILESASTNQTSMYLCASRKGTGGSRPQHFGDGTRLSIL.

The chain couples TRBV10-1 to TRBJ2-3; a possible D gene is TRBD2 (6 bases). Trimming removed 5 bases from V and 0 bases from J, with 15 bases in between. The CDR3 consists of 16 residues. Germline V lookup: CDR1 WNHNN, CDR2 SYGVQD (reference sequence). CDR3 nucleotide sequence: TGCGCCAGCAGTCCCCGGACGGGACTGAGCACAGATACGCAGTATTTT. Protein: CASSPRTGLSTDTQYF.

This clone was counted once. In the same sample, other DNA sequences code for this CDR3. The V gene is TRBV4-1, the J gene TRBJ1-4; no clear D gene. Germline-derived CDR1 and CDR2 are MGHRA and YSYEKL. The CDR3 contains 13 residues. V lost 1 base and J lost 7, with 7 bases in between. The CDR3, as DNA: TGCGCCAGCAGCCAAGTTACGGGTGAAAAACTGTTTTTT. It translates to CASSQVTGEKLFF.

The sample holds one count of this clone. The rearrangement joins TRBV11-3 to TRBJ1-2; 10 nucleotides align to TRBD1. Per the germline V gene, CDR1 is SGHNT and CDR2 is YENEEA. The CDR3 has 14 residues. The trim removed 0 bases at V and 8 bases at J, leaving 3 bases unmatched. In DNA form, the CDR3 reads TGTGCCAGCAGCTTAGAAGGGACAGGGGACGGCTACACCTTC. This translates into CASSLEGTGDGYTF. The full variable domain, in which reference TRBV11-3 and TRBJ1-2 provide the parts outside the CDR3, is EAGVVQSPRYKIIEKKQPVAFWCNPISGHNTLYWYLQNLGQGPELLIRYENEEAVDDSQLPKDRFSAERLKGVDSTLKIQPAELGDSAVYLCASSLEGTGDGYTFGSGTRLTVV.

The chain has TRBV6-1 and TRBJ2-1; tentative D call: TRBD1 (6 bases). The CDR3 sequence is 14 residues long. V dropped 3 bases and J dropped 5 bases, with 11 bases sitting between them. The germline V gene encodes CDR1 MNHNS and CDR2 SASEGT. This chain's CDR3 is CASSDGQRDNEQFF. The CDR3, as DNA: TGTGCCAGCAGTGACGGACAGAGAGACAATGAGCAGTTCTTC.

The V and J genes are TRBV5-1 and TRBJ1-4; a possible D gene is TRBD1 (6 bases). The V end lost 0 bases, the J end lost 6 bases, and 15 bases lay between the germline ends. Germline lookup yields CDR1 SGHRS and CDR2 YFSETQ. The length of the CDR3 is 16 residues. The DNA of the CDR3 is TGCGCCAGCAGCTTGGAGTATCTGACAGGAGATGAAAAACTGTTTTTT. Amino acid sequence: CASSLEYLTGDEKLFF.